The 12 T cell receptor beta chains in this list originate from one sample, sequenced in a study of PD-L1 blockade in urothelial cancer. TCRdb's copy holds only in-frame clones and misses some; the assay was immunoSEQ multiplex PCR. This table holds 35,000 to 40,000 clones, over 75% found once. The material sequenced was PBMCs, taken around atezolizumab (anti-PD-L1) treatment. Every receptor here comes from a man between 70 and 80 years old with urothelial cancer.

The chain has TRBV19 and TRBJ1-5; 7 nucleotides agree with TRBD1. Germline V CDR1 and CDR2: LNHDA, SQIVND (reference sequence). With 6 bases clipped from V and 2 bases from J, the junction kept 22 bases outside the gene matches. This CDR3 is built from 20 residues. CDR3 amino acids: CASSPESGTGVYMGNQPQHF. Written as DNA, the CDR3 is TGTGCCAGTAGCCCCGAATCCGGCACAGGGGTCTATATGGGCAATCAGCCCCAGCATTTT.

This chain links TRBV25-1 with TRBJ2-2; TRBD1 matches 7 bases. Germline V gene sequence: CDR1 MGHDK, CDR2 SYGVNS. J was trimmed by 2 bases and V by 8 bases; bases with no gene match: 11. The CDR3 spans 16 residues. The CDR3 here is CASGGLRQGNTGELFF. CDR3 coding DNA: TGTGCCAGCGGGGGTTTGCGACAGGGAAACACCGGGGAGCTGTTTTTT.

The V gene is TRBV7-9, the J gene TRBJ2-7; no firm D call. The ends were cut back, 4 bases at V and 1 base at J, with 11 bases in the middle. CDR3 size: 14 residues. CDR1 is SEHNR and CDR2 is FQNEAQ in the germline V gene (reference sequence). The CDR3 reads CASSYDAGSYEQYF. CDR3 nucleotides: TGTGCCAGCAGCTACGACGCAGGTTCCTACGAGCAGTACTTC. Variable domain in full (rest from reference TRBV7-9 and TRBJ2-7): DTGVSQNPRHKITKRGQNVTFRCDPISEHNRLYWYRQTLGQGPEFLTYFQNEAQLEKSRLLSDRFSAERPKGSFSTLEIQRTEQGDSAMYLCASSYDAGSYEQYFGPGTRLTVT.

This chain uses TRBV7-2 with TRBJ2-2, with TRBD1 as a possible D gene (5 bases). V was shortened by 3 bases and J by 6 bases, with 8 bases between the two germline ends. Germline loops: CDR1 SGHTA, CDR2 FQGNSA. CDR3 size: 13 residues. The DNA for the CDR3 is TGTGCCAGCAGCTTCAGGGATTCCGGGGAGCTGTTTTTT. Its translation: CASSFRDSGELFF.

The gene calls are TRBV5-4 and TRBJ2-5; 7 bases align to TRBD2. The V and J ends lost 0 bases and 0 bases, in that order; junction bases with no gene match: 2. Germline CDR1 SGHNT, CDR2 YYREEE (reference sequence). The CDR3 length is 15 residues. The CDR3 is CASSLELANQETQYF. In DNA, the CDR3 is TGTGCCAGCAGCTTGGAACTAGCGAACCAAGAGACCCAGTACTTC.

The chain couples TRBV5-6 to TRBJ2-3, with 8 bases fitting TRBD1. The V gene end was trimmed by 0 bases and the J gene end by 1 base; junction bases not matched to a gene: 4. CDR3 size: 16 residues. CDR1 is SGHDT, CDR2 YYEEEE, per germline. The CDR3 coding sequence is TGTGCCAGCAGCTTGGGCAGGGGGCGAGGCACAGATACGCAGTATTTT. Translation: CASSLGRGRGTDTQYF. The full variable domain, with the rest looked up from reference TRBV5-6 and TRBJ2-3, is DAGVTQSPTHLIKTRGQQVTLRCSPKSGHDTVSWYQQALGQGPQFIFQYYEEEERQRGNFPDRFSGHQFPNYSSELNVNALLLGDSALYLCASSLGRGRGTDTQYFGPGTRLTVL.

V usage is TRBV19 and J usage is TRBJ1-2; 8 bases align to TRBD1. The length of the CDR3 is 14 residues. The ends lost 3 bases at V and 7 bases at J; junction bases unmatched: 7. The germline V gene has CDR1 LNHDA and CDR2 SQIVND (reference sequence). The CDR3: CASSINRGDAGYTF. Here the CDR3 DNA reads TGTGCCAGTAGTATCAACAGGGGGGACGCTGGCTACACCTTC.

This clone was seen more than once but under ten times. J is TRBJ1-5 and V is TRBV5-8; TRBD1 is a possible D gene (6 bases). V lost 4 bases to trimming and J lost 7 bases, with 18 bases between them. The germline V gene encodes CDR1 SGHTS and CDR2 YDEGEE. The CDR3 length is 15 residues. CDR3 amino acids: CASSRSGAPPQPQHF. The CDR3 DNA reads as TGTGCCAGCAGCCGATCAGGGGCCCCCCCACAGCCCCAGCATTTT.

This clone was seen a single time. This chain joins TRBV28 and TRBJ2-5; 8 nucleotides agree with TRBD1. V was pared by 6 bases and J by 2 bases, with 8 bases of the junction left unmatched. The CDR3 has 15 residues. The germline CDR1 and CDR2 sequences are MDHEN and SYDVKM. Written as DNA, the CDR3 is TGTGCCAGCAGCTCGGACAGGGTAATACAAGAGACCCAGTACTTC. Translating it yields CASSSDRVIQETQYF. Looking up the rest from reference TRBV28 and TRBJ2-5 gives the full variable domain: DVKVTQSSRYLVKRTGEKVFLECVQDMDHENMFWYRQDPGLGLRLIYFSYDVKMKEKGDIPEGYSVSREKKERFSLILESASTNQTSMYLCASSSDRVIQETQYFGPGTRLLVL.

The chain has TRBV10-3 and TRBJ1-3, with 7 bases fitting TRBD1. Germline values: CDR1 ENHRY, CDR2 SYGVKD. The CDR3 has 16 residues. V lost 3 bases and J lost 0; bases outside the gene matches: 5. DNA for the CDR3: TGTGCCATCAGTGATTCGGGGACAGCCTCTGGAAACACCATATATTTT. This translates into CAISDSGTASGNTIYF.

This clone has a single count. The chain carries TRBV18 and TRBJ2-5; 10 bases agree with TRBD2. This CDR3 has 16 amino acids. Germline assignment: CDR1 KGHSH and CDR2 LQKENI. Unmatched junction bases numbered 4, after V lost 2 bases and J lost 1 base. This chain's CDR3 is CASSPSASGSQETQYF. The CDR3 nucleotides read TGTGCCAGCTCACCATCGGCTAGCGGGAGCCAAGAGACCCAGTACTTC.

This clone was counted a few times. The chain uses TRBV30 and TRBJ1-2; 7 bases match TRBD1. Germline V gives CDR1 GTSNPN, CDR2 SVGIG (reference sequence). The CDR3 runs 15 residues. The trim removed 2 bases at V and 0 bases at J, leaving 6 bases unmatched. CDR3 protein: CAWSKTGNSNYGYTF. In DNA, the CDR3 is TGTGCCTGGAGTAAGACAGGGAATTCTAACTATGGCTACACCTTC.